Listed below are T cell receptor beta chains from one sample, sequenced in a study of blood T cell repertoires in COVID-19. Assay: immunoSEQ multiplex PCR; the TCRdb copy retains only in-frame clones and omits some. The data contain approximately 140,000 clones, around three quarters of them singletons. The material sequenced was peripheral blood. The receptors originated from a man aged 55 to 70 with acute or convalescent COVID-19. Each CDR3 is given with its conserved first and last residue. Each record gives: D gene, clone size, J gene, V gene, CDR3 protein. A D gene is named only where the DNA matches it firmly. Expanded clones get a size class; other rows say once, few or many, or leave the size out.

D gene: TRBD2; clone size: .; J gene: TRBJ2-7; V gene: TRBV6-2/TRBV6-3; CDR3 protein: CASSYPAGGLYEQYF
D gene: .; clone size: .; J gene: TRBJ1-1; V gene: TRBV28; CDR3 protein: CASSPRGQKNTEAFF
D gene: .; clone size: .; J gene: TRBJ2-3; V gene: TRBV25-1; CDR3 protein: CASTTRGRTDTQYF
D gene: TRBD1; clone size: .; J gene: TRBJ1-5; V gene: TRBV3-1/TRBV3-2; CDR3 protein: CASSRTGERQPQHF
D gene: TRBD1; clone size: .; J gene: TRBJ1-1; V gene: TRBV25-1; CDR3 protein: CASSEKGGHTEAFF
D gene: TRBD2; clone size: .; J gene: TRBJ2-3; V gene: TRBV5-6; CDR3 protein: CASSFYQAGGFGADTQYF
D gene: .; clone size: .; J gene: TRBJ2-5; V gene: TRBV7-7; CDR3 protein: CASSLGAPGIQETQYF
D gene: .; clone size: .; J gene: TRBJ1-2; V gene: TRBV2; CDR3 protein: CASRGEGGYTF
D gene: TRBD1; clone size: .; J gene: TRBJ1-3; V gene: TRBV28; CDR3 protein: CASSPSLGQGGGNTIYF
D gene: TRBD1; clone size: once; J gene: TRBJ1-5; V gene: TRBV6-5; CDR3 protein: CATRTGISNQPQHF
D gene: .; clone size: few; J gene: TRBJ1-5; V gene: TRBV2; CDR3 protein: CASSVDRNQPQHF
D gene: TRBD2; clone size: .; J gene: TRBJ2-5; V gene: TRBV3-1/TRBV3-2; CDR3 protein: CASSQVAGLAGVETQYF
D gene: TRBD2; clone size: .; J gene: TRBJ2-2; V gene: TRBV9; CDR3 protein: CASSVGLAGVTGELFF
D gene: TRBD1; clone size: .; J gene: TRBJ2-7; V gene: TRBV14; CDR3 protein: CASSRETGAPYEQYF
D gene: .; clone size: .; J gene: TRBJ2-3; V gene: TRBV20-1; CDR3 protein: CSARVTDTQYF
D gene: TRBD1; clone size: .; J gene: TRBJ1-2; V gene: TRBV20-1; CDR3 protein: CSAGTGGIYTF
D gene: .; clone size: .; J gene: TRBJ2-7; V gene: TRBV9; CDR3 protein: CARSTEVYEQYF
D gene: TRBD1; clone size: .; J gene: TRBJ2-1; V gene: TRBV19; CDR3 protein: CASSRGQGSNEQFF
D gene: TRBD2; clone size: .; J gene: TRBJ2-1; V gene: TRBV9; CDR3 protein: CASSPSGTYNEQFF
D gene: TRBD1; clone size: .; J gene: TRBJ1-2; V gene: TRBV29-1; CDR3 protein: CSVEDRGTGGSYGYTF
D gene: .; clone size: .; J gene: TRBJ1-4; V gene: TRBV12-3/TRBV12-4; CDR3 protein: CASRDGGNEKLFF
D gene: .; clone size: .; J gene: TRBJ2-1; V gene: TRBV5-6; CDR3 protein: CASRPGVGGTLYNEQFF
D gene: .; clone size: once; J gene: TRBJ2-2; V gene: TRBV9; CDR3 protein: CASSVRLDTGELFF
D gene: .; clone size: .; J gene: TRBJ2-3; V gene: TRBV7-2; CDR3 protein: CASSLGPGQLSTDTQYF
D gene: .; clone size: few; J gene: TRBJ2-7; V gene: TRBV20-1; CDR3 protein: CSASKGLSGEQYF
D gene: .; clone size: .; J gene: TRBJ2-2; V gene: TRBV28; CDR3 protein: CASSFSGTGELFF
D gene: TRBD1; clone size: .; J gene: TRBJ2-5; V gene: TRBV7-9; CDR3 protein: CASSLGTGRETQYF
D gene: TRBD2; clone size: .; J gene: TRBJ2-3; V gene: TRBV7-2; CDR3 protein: CASSPGLAGDTQYF
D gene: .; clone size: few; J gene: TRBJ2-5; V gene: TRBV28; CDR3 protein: CASSLGDWAQETQYF
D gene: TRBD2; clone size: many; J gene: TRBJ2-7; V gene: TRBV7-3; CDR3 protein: CARSWGRGSSGNPLSYEQYF
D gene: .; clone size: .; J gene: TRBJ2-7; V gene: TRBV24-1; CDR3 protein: CATSRPPSTGYEQYF
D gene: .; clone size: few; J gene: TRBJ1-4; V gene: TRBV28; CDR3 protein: CASGGGGNEKLFF
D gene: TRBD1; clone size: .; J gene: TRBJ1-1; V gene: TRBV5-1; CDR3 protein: CASSGQGGSTEAFF
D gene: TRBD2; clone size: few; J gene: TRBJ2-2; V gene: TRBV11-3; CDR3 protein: CASSPGTSGITGELFF
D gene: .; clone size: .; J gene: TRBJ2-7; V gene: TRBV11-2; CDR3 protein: CASSRGTLQYF
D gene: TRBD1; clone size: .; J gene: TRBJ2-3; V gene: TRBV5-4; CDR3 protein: CASSPDLTGITDTQYF
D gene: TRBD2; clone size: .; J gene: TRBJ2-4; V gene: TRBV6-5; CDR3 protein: CASSTPGTSLYF